The 27 T cell receptor beta chains below all came from one sample that was sequenced in a study of lymphopenia after photon versus proton radiotherapy (dated by TCRdb to 2018 to 2020). Library construction relied on the immunoSEQ multiplex PCR assay. Held by TCRdb, this immuneACCESS table contains in-frame sequences only and omits some clones. Under half of the omission traces to an unresolved V gene where checked; the cause of the rest is unknown. Present in this sample are 150,000 to 200,000 clones, 88% of which were seen just once. The ten largest clones capture 4% to 5% of the sample. Sequencing used peripheral blood, obtained from a patient treated with photon-based radiotherapy. These receptors came from a man in his fifties or sixties with gastric cancer.

This clone was observed a single time. The chain combines TRBV7-2 with TRBJ2-7, with 11 bases identical to TRBD2. The CDR3 sequence is 13 residues long. Germline V CDR1 and CDR2: SGHTA, FQGNSA. V dropped 7 bases and J dropped 6; count of bases not matched to a gene: 5. The CDR3 DNA reads TGTGCCAGCACACCCCTAGCGGGAGGCGAGCAGTACTTC. Protein: CASTPLAGGEQYF. The full variable domain, with the rest looked up from reference TRBV7-2 and TRBJ2-7, is GAGVSQSPSNKVTEKGKDVELRCDPISGHTALYWYRQSLGQGLEFLIYFQGNSAPDKSGLPSDRFSAERTGGSVSTLTIQRTQQEDSAVYLCASTPLAGGEQYFGPGTRLTVT.

The rearrangement uses TRBV7-8 and TRBJ2-5; D is uncertain. The CDR3 extends over 11 amino acids. Trimming shortened V by 3 bases and J by 1 base, and 0 bases separated the two germline ends. From germline, CDR1 is SGHVS and CDR2 FQNEAQ. CDR3 amino acids: CASSFQETQYF. The DNA of the CDR3 is TGTGCCAGCAGCTTCCAAGAGACCCAGTACTTC.

The chain uses TRBV5-6 and TRBJ2-1; 9 nucleotides agree with TRBD1. Trimming took 4 bases from V and 4 from J; bases not matched to a gene: 9. Germline lookup yields CDR1 SGHDT and CDR2 YYEEEE. The CDR3 covers 16 residues. Written as DNA, the CDR3 is TGTGCCAGCAGCGTACCCGGGACAGGGACATACAATGAGCAGTTCTTC. Encoded protein: CASSVPGTGTYNEQFF. Based on the CDR3 plus reference TRBV5-6 and TRBJ2-1, the full variable domain is DAGVTQSPTHLIKTRGQQVTLRCSPKSGHDTVSWYQQALGQGPQFIFQYYEEEERQRGNFPDRFSGHQFPNYSSELNVNALLLGDSALYLCASSVPGTGTYNEQFFGPGTRLTVL.

This clone has just one count. The chain joins TRBV28 to TRBJ1-2; the match to TRBD1 covers 7 bases. V was clipped by 6 bases and J by 5 bases; unmatched bases: 12. Per the germline V gene, CDR1 is MDHEN and CDR2 is SYDVKM. There are 15 residues in the CDR3. CDR3 in DNA: TGTGCCAGCAGGGCCCCAGGGGGACTGAATTATGGCTACACCTTC. It translates to CASRAPGGLNYGYTF.

The rearrangement links TRBV18 to TRBJ2-7; 8 nucleotides agree with TRBD1. Trimming at V came to 3 bases and at J to 4 bases, leaving 8 bases not matched to a gene. The CDR3 loop spans 15 amino acids. Germline V CDR1 and CDR2: KGHSH, LQKENI. CDR3 amino acids: CASSPYRGVEYEQYF. CDR3 DNA sequence: TGTGCCAGCTCACCTTACAGGGGGGTTGAGTACGAGCAGTACTTC. Based on the CDR3 plus reference TRBV18 and TRBJ2-7, the full variable domain is NAGVMQNPRHLVRRRGQEARLRCSPMKGHSHVYWYRQLPEEGLKFMVYLQKENIIDESGMPKERFSAEFPKEGPSILRIQQVVRGDSAAYFCASSPYRGVEYEQYFGPGTRLTVT.

The chain couples TRBV7-2 to TRBJ2-7, with 8 bases identical to TRBD2. The CDR3 is 17 residues long. J lost 2 bases, V lost 1 base, and 10 bases had no gene match. Germline loops: CDR1 SGHTA, CDR2 FQGNSA. This CDR3 reads CASSLGPEREKTYEQYF. CDR3 coding DNA: TGTGCCAGCAGCTTAGGGCCCGAGCGGGAGAAGACCTACGAGCAGTACTTC.

The rearrangement joins TRBV14 to TRBJ2-1; 13 nucleotides agree with TRBD2. The CDR3 covers 17 residues. V was clipped by 3 bases and J by 8 bases; unmatched bases: 10. The germline CDR1 and CDR2 sequences are SGHDN and FVKESK. The CDR3 nucleotides read TGTGCCAGCAGCCAGATCGGACTAGCGGGAGAGGACGATGAGCAGTTCTTC. Translating gives CASSQIGLAGEDDEQFF.

The V and J genes are TRBV9 and TRBJ1-5, with TRBD1 as a possible D gene (5 bases). Germline-derived CDR1 and CDR2 are SGDLS and YYNGEE. The CDR3 totals 13 residues. V dropped 0 bases and J dropped 7 bases, with 8 bases sitting between them. The CDR3 region has the DNA TGTGCCAGCAGCGTAGCCCCAGGGCAGCCCCAGCATTTT. The encoded protein is CASSVAPGQPQHF.

On this clone itself: An end of the junction does not agree with germline; a read error may underlie this. The CDR3 loop is CASGNLNRPQHF. CDR3 coding DNA: TGTGCCAGCGGTAATTTGAATCGGCCCCAGCATTTT. The chain has TRBV2 and TRBJ1-5; no clear D. This CDR3 is built from 12 residues. Per germline, CDR1 SNHLY and CDR2 FYNNEI.

V is TRBV28 and J is TRBJ1-2, with 9 bases lining up with TRBD1. The CDR3 runs 14 residues. V shed 5 bases, J shed 6 bases, and the junction held 7 bases outside the gene matches. CDR1 MDHEN and CDR2 SYDVKM come from the germline V gene. The CDR3 reads CASSIRDRVNGYTF. CDR3 nucleotides: TGTGCCAGCAGTATCCGGGACAGGGTGAATGGCTACACCTTC.

In this sample, this clone turned up many times. The chain couples TRBV19 to TRBJ1-5; D may be TRBD1 (5 bases). Germline V gene sequence: CDR1 LNHDA, CDR2 SQIVND (reference sequence). This CDR3 is 14 amino acids long. The ends were cut back, 3 bases at V and 10 bases at J, with 16 bases in the middle. The CDR3 is CASSMAGPASPQHF. DNA for the CDR3: TGTGCCAGTAGTATGGCGGGGCCGGCGTCACCCCAGCATTTT.

The V call is TRBV6-6, the J call TRBJ2-7, with 8 bases identical to TRBD2. Germline V CDR1 and CDR2: MNHNY, SVGAGI (reference sequence). V was clipped by 6 bases and J by 3 bases; unmatched bases: 7. The CDR3 extends over 14 amino acids. The CDR3 sequence: CASRIGLAGYEQYF. CDR3 DNA: TGTGCCAGCAGGATCGGACTAGCTGGCTACGAGCAGTACTTC.

The CDR3 coding sequence is TGTGCCAGCAGTGAACAGGACCCTTCGGCCGGGGAGCTGTTTTTT. Amino acids: CASSEQDPSAGELFF. J is TRBJ2-2 and V is TRBV6-1; no clear D gene. Germline V gene sequence: CDR1 MNHNS, CDR2 SASEGT. V lost 2 bases and J lost 6, with 13 bases in between. CDR3 length: 15 amino acids.

This chain connects TRBV5-1 to TRBJ2-7; 15 bases match TRBD2. J lost 4 bases, V lost 0 bases, and 11 bases had no gene match. CDR1 is SGHRS and CDR2 is YFSETQ in the germline V gene. The CDR3 contains 19 residues. CDR3 coding DNA: TGCGCCAGCAGCTTGGCCCCAACTCGGGGACTAGCGGGAGGTTACGAGCAGTACTTC. As protein: CASSLAPTRGLAGGYEQYF.

The chain carries TRBV19 and TRBJ1-3; D is perhaps TRBD1 (5 bases). Trimming took off 8 bases at V and 0 bases at J, with 8 bases between the two ends. The CDR3 totals 13 residues. Germline CDR1 reads LNHDA; CDR2 reads SQIVND (reference sequence). The CDR3, as DNA: TGTGCCAGTGGGGGGATCTCTGGAAACACCATATATTTT. Encoded protein: CASGGISGNTIYF.

This clone was observed once. CDR3 bases: TGTGCCAGCAGTTTAAGGACGGCCCAAGCGGGGACCCAGTACTTC. This encodes CASSLRTAQAGTQYF. The gene calls are TRBV27 and TRBJ2-5; D possibly corresponds to TRBD2 (6 bases). The V end lost 2 bases, the J end lost 7 bases, and 17 bases lay between the germline ends. This CDR3 region has 15 residues. The germline gives CDR1 MNHEY, CDR2 SMNVEV (reference sequence).

This chain connects TRBV9 to TRBJ2-3, with D perhaps TRBD2 (6 bases). The CDR3 has 19 amino acids. Trimming took off 0 bases at V and 4 bases at J, with 24 bases between the two ends. Germline V lookup: CDR1 SGDLS, CDR2 YYNGEE. The CDR3 nucleotides read TGTGCCAGCAGCGTAGGTTGGCGAGTGGCGGGAACCTTAGCAGATACGCAGTATTTT. Encoded protein: CASSVGWRVAGTLADTQYF.

This clone showed up just once. The gene calls are TRBV30 and TRBJ1-1; D is possibly TRBD1 (5 bases). This CDR3 comprises 13 residues. Deletions cut 8 bases from V and 4 bases from J, with 17 bases between. The germline V gene has CDR1 GTSNPN and CDR2 SVGIG (reference sequence). The CDR3 here is CARAGGSGTEAFF. The CDR3, as DNA: TGTGCCCGGGCTGGGGGGTCGGGCACTGAAGCTTTCTTT.

This rearrangement joins TRBV14 to TRBJ2-3; 15 bases match TRBD2. The CDR3 loop spans 18 amino acids. V lost 4 bases to trimming and J lost 2 bases; unmatched junction nucleotides: 7. Per germline, CDR1 SGHDN and CDR2 FVKESK. The chain's CDR3 is CASSPGLAGGAITDTQYF. The CDR3 region has the DNA TGTGCCAGCAGCCCCGGACTAGCGGGAGGGGCGATCACAGATACGCAGTATTTT.

The sample holds a few counts of this clone. The genes are TRBV6-6 and TRBJ1-1; D call uncertain. The CDR3 runs 11 residues. The germline V gene encodes CDR1 MNHNY and CDR2 SVGAGI (reference sequence). With 5 bases removed from V and 2 bases from J, the gap between germline ends came to 3 bases. This chain's CDR3 is CASSHNTEAFF. CDR3 bases: TGTGCCAGCAGTCACAACACTGAAGCTTTCTTT.

The chain joins TRBV7-2 to TRBJ2-5; no definite D call. There are 16 residues in the CDR3. V was pared by 1 base and J by 3 bases, with 15 bases between. The germline CDR1 and CDR2 sequences are SGHTA and FQGNSA. The CDR3 spells CASSLGWRGREETQYF. The CDR3 DNA reads TGTGCCAGCAGCTTAGGCTGGCGCGGAAGGGAAGAGACCCAGTACTTC. Full variable domain (rest looked up from reference TRBV7-2 and TRBJ2-5): GAGVSQSPSNKVTEKGKDVELRCDPISGHTALYWYRQSLGQGLEFLIYFQGNSAPDKSGLPSDRFSAERTGGSVSTLTIQRTQQEDSAVYLCASSLGWRGREETQYFGPGTRLLVL.

The chain recombines TRBV2 with TRBJ2-7; D gene ambiguous. V lost 5 bases and J lost 0, with 20 bases in between. This CDR3 has 17 amino acids. Germline CDR1 reads SNHLY; CDR2 reads FYNNEI. The CDR3 nucleotides read TGTGCCAGCAGTACCCCTCTCAGGCAGTCTCTCTCCTACGAGCAGTACTTC. This codes for CASSTPLRQSLSYEQYF.

The rearrangement uses TRBV7-8 and TRBJ2-1; maybe TRBD2 (6 bases). V shed 0 bases and J shed 2 bases, with 8 bases lying between them. This CDR3 has 15 residues. Germline V lookup: CDR1 SGHVS, CDR2 FQNEAQ. The DNA for the CDR3 is TGTGCCAGCAGCTTAGCGGGAGGCCCCTACAATGAGCAGTTCTTC. It is translated as CASSLAGGPYNEQFF.

The rearrangement uses TRBV6-1 and TRBJ2-1; D tentatively fits TRBD1 or TRBD2 (5 bases each). The germline V and J ends were trimmed by 7 bases and 6 bases, with 13 bases remaining between them. Germline CDR1 MNHNS, CDR2 SASEGT. This CDR3 contains 13 residues. CDR3 sequence (DNA): TGTGCCAGCAAGACATGGGACGGCAATGAGCAGTTCTTC. Translation gives CASKTWDGNEQFF.

In nucleotides, the CDR3 is TGTGCCAGCTTCCGGCAGAACACTGAAGCTTTCTTT. Protein product: CASFRQNTEAFF. This chain connects TRBV6-5 to TRBJ1-1, with D unclear. Trimming stripped 8 bases from V and 1 base from J, with 8 bases between. Per germline, CDR1 MNHEY and CDR2 SVGAGI. The CDR3 has 12 residues.

The CDR3: CASSLDSAMNTEAFF. CDR3 DNA sequence: TGTGCCAGCAGCTTAGACAGTGCGATGAACACTGAAGCTTTCTTT. The V call is TRBV7-3, the J call TRBJ1-1; D might be TRBD1 (5 bases). This CDR3 region has 15 residues. The germline CDR1 and CDR2 sequences are SGHTA and FQGTGA. The V gene lost 2 bases and the J gene lost 0 bases, with 10 bases spanning the gap.

The gene calls are TRBV18 and TRBJ1-2; TRBD1 might be the D (5 bases). Germline V gene data show CDR1 as KGHSH and CDR2 as LQKENI. V lost 2 bases and J lost 7, with 11 bases in between. The CDR3 totals 13 residues. CDR3 sequence reads: CASSPDSTGGYTF. The CDR3 DNA reads TGTGCCAGCTCACCAGACAGCACGGGTGGCTACACCTTC.